The 8 T cell receptor beta chains reported below all come from one sample, sequenced in a study of shared clonotypes between healthy human individuals. Using immunoSEQ multiplex PCR, the repertoire was profiled, and TCRdb retains in-frame clones only, with some absent. This table holds around 440,000 clones, approximately 80% found once. The sample taken for sequencing was PBMCs. The source of these receptors is a woman aged 40 to 50 in good health. Some clones in this sample may be carry-over from other donors' samples.

This clone appeared once. The chain carries TRBV20-1 and TRBJ1-3; D is unresolved. Deletions cut 3 bases from V and 6 bases from J, with 6 bases between. The CDR3 extends over 11 amino acids. Germline assignment: CDR1 DFQATT and CDR2 SNEGSKA (reference sequence). The CDR3 region is CSARVKNTIYF. In DNA, the CDR3 is TGCAGTGCTAGGGTAAAAAACACCATATATTTT.

For the CDR3, the DNA is TGTGCCAGCAGCTTAGAGACCTGGGACAGCCAAGAGACCCAGTACTTC. Amino acids: CASSLETWDSQETQYF. The chain has TRBV11-2 and TRBJ2-5, with TRBD1 matching 7 bases. This CDR3 contains 16 residues. Unmatched junction bases numbered 5, after V lost 0 bases and J lost 1 base. Germline V lookup: CDR1 SGHAT, CDR2 FQNNGV. The variable domain in full, completed from reference TRBV11-2 and TRBJ2-5, reads EAGVAQSPRYKIIEKRQSVAFWCNPISGHATLYWYQQILGQGPKLLIQFQNNGVVDDSQLPKDRFSAERLKGVDSTLKIQPAKLEDSAVYLCASSLETWDSQETQYFGPGTRLLVL.

The chain has TRBV15 and TRBJ1-5, with D possibly being TRBD1 (5 bases). The CDR3 spans 15 residues. V gave up 3 bases and J gave up 7 bases, with 16 bases separating them. Germline assignment: CDR1 LNHNV and CDR2 YYDKDF (reference sequence). CDR3 DNA: TGTGCCACCAGCAGTGGTGGGGACGTAAGGCAGCCCCAGCATTTT. This sequence encodes CATSSGGDVRQPQHF. The full variable domain, in which reference TRBV15 and TRBJ1-5 provide the parts outside the CDR3, is DAMVIQNPRYQVTQFGKPVTLSCSQTLNHNVMYWYQQKSSQAPKLLFHYYDKDFNNEADTPDNFQSRRPNTSFCFLDIRSPGLGDTAMYLCATSSGGDVRQPQHFGDGTRLSIL.

CDR3 DNA: TGTGCCAGCAGCTTGGTGGGACAGAACTACGAGCAGTACTTC. Translation: CASSLVGQNYEQYF. The chain employs TRBV5-6 and TRBJ2-7; 7 bases map to TRBD1. V shed 0 bases and J 3 bases; nucleotides not matched to a gene: 3. Germline CDR1 and CDR2: SGHDT and YYEEEE. This CDR3 contains 14 residues.

The V gene is TRBV14, the J gene TRBJ2-1; D gene unclear. The CDR3 loop spans 15 amino acids. The germline V and J ends were trimmed by 0 bases and 2 bases, with 8 bases remaining between them. Looked up from germline, CDR1 is SGHDN and CDR2 is FVKESK. The CDR3 bases are TGTGCCAGCAGCCAAGATCCCCGGGCCTACAATGAGCAGTTCTTC. Encoded protein: CASSQDPRAYNEQFF. The full variable domain, with the rest looked up from reference TRBV14 and TRBJ2-1, is EAGVTQFPSHSVIEKGQTVTLRCDPISGHDNLYWYRRVMGKEIKFLLHFVKESKQDESGMPNNRFLAERTGGTYSTLKVQPAELEDSGVYFCASSQDPRAYNEQFFGPGTRLTVL.

About this clone itself: Other DNA sequences from this sample encode an identical CDR3 as well. The J gene is TRBJ2-1, the V gene TRBV28; D gene ambiguous. Germline assignment: CDR1 MDHEN and CDR2 SYDVKM. V lost 4 bases, J lost 2 bases, and 3 bases lay in between. This CDR3 is 12 amino acids long. CDR3 loop: CASSSPYNEQFF. For the CDR3, the DNA is TGTGCCAGCAGTTCCCCCTACAATGAGCAGTTCTTC.

The chain is built from TRBV6-5 and TRBJ1-3, with D possibly matching TRBD1 (6 bases). The CDR3 has 14 residues. Germline CDR1 MNHEY, CDR2 SVGAGI. The germline V and J ends were trimmed by 6 bases and 0 bases, with 9 bases remaining between them. The CDR3 spells CASRTGGSGNTIYF. The CDR3 region has the DNA TGTGCCAGCAGGACAGGTGGCTCTGGAAACACCATATATTTT.

With regard to this clone: This is likely an artifact of a read error, given a far larger clone one base away. The rearrangement links TRBV30 to TRBJ2-1; no clear D gene. This CDR3 comprises 14 residues. With 2 bases removed from V and 4 bases from J, the gap between germline ends came to 12 bases. Germline V gene lookup returns CDR1 GTSNPN and CDR2 SVGIG (reference sequence). As DNA, the CDR3 is TGTGCCTGGAGTACCAGCTGGGATTACAATGAGCAGTTCTTC. It translates to CAWSTSWDYNEQFF.